The 24 T cell receptor beta chains below were found in one sample sequenced in a study of blood T cell repertoires in COVID-19. Some clones are missing from TCRdb's copy, which holds only in-frame ones; the method was immunoSEQ multiplex PCR. This table has about 24,000 clones, about 89% appearing once. Sequencing was done on a sample of peripheral blood. These TCRs come from a man between 45 and 60 years old with active COVID-19.

CDR3 sequence reads: CASSLTGASGNTIYF. The CDR3, as DNA: TGTGCCAGCAGTCTTACAGGAGCCTCTGGAAACACCATATATTTT. This chain links TRBV27 with TRBJ1-3; D is possibly TRBD1 (5 bases). The V gene lost 5 bases and the J gene lost 0 bases, with 11 bases spanning the gap. The CDR3 contains 15 residues. Germline V gene sequence: CDR1 MNHEY, CDR2 SMNVEV (reference sequence).

The V call is TRBV7-3, the J call TRBJ2-7; 10 nucleotides match TRBD1. J was trimmed by 6 bases and V by 2 bases; bases with no gene match: 1. Germline V CDR1 and CDR2: SGHTA, FQGTGA. There are 13 residues in the CDR3. The CDR3 is CASSLWDRGEQYF. CDR3 DNA sequence: TGTGCCAGCAGCTTATGGGACAGGGGCGAGCAGTACTTC.

The CDR3 nucleotides are TGTGCCAGCAGCTTAACAGGCACAGATACGCAGTATTTT. Translating it yields CASSLTGTDTQYF. The chain links TRBV5-4 to TRBJ2-3; D uncertain. This CDR3 has 13 residues. Germline lookup yields CDR1 SGHNT and CDR2 YYREEE (reference sequence). Trimming cost V 2 bases and J 1 base, with 5 bases left between them.

This clone has a handful of counts. The rearrangement links TRBV7-9 to TRBJ1-2; D might be TRBD1 (6 bases). This CDR3 has 16 amino acids. The V end was cut by 5 bases, the J end by 7 bases, with 23 bases between. Looked up from germline, CDR1 is SEHNR and CDR2 is FQNEAQ (reference sequence). The CDR3, as DNA: TGTGCCAGCAGCCCCTCAATAGGGGGTGACGTGGGTGGCTACACCTTC. As protein: CASSPSIGGDVGGYTF.

This sequence joins TRBV18 and TRBJ1-1, with D uncertain. Deletions cut 3 bases from V and 1 base from J, with 9 bases between. CDR1 and CDR2 from the germline V gene are KGHSH and LQKENI. This CDR3 has 14 residues. CDR3 sequence (DNA): TGTGCCAGCTCACCCATTCCAGGGAACACTGAAGCTTTCTTT. It specifies CASSPIPGNTEAFF.

The chain uses TRBV18 and TRBJ2-7; TRBD2 might be the D (6 bases). The CDR3 sequence is 14 residues long. CDR1 and CDR2 from the germline V gene are KGHSH and LQKENI. The V gene lost 0 bases and the J gene lost 1 base, with 7 bases spanning the gap. CDR3 DNA sequence: TGTGCCAGCTCACCACCCGCGGGGTCCTACGAGCAGTACTTC. Translated: CASSPPAGSYEQYF.

V is TRBV9 and J is TRBJ1-1, with a weak D call TRBD1 (6 bases). Trimming removed 4 bases at V and 2 bases at J, with 9 bases between. This CDR3 comprises 13 residues. CDR1 and CDR2 from the germline V gene are SGDLS and YYNGEE. The CDR3 loop is CASSQGGNTEAFF. CDR3 DNA: TGTGCCAGCAGCCAAGGGGGTAACACTGAAGCTTTCTTT.

The CDR3 protein is CASSTGVTGELFF. The CDR3 DNA reads as TGTGCCAGCAGCACCGGGGTCACCGGGGAGCTGTTTTTT. The chain combines TRBV7-2 with TRBJ2-2; TRBD2 is a possible D gene (5 bases). Germline-derived CDR1 and CDR2 are SGHTA and FQGNSA. The V gene lost 5 bases and the J gene lost 4 bases, with 8 bases spanning the gap. The CDR3 covers 13 residues.

The chain has TRBV7-9 and TRBJ2-7; no firm D call. Trimming cost V 1 base and J 6 bases, with 7 bases left between them. This CDR3 is built from 12 residues. Germline V gene lookup returns CDR1 SEHNR and CDR2 FQNEAQ (reference sequence). The CDR3 nucleotides read TGTGCCAGCAGCTTAGGACCTAGCGAGCAGTACTTC. Protein product: CASSLGPSEQYF.

This chain's CDR3 is CASSQISGGSSYNEQFF. CDR3 nucleotide sequence: TGTGCCAGCAGCCAGATCTCGGGGGGGAGCTCCTACAATGAGCAGTTCTTC. The genes are TRBV3-1 (or the pseudogene TRBV3-2) and TRBJ2-1; 8 bases are shared with TRBD2. The germline V gene encodes CDR1 LGHDT and CDR2 YNNKEL (reference sequence). J was trimmed by 0 bases and V by 3 bases; bases with no gene match: 7. CDR3 length: 17 amino acids.

CDR3 region: CAWDRGRNTEAFF. In DNA form, the CDR3 reads TGTGCCTGGGACAGGGGGCGAAACACTGAAGCTTTCTTT. The V gene is TRBV30, the J gene TRBJ1-1; 10 nucleotides agree with TRBD1. The ends lost 5 bases at V and 2 bases at J; junction bases unmatched: 2. The CDR3 length is 13 residues. Germline V gene lookup returns CDR1 GTSNPN and CDR2 SVGIG (reference sequence).

The J gene is TRBJ1-6, the V gene TRBV25-1; D is uncertain. The ends were cut back, 3 bases at V and 0 bases at J, with 12 bases in the middle. Germline loops: CDR1 MGHDK, CDR2 SYGVNS. There are 17 residues in the CDR3. The CDR3 loop reads CASSDATRSSYNSPLHF. The CDR3 coding sequence is TGTGCCAGCAGTGACGCCACCCGGAGCTCCTATAATTCACCCCTCCACTTT.

The rearrangement joins TRBV4-2 to TRBJ2-3; 8 positions match TRBD2. V trimming: 0 bases; J trimming: 6 bases; junction bases outside the gene matches: 8. The CDR3 runs to 16 residues. Germline V lookup: CDR1 LGHNA, CDR2 YNFKEQ. As DNA, the CDR3 is TGTGCCAGCAGCCAAGATCTGGCTAGCGGGCGGGATACGCAGTATTTT. This translates into CASSQDLASGRDTQYF.

The chain uses TRBV29-1 and TRBJ1-2; 7 bases are a match to TRBD1. The J segment lost 6 bases and the V segment lost 5 bases, leaving 9 bases of the junction unmatched. This CDR3 region has 13 residues. CDR1 and CDR2 from the germline V gene are SQVTM and ANQGSEA. In DNA, the CDR3 is TGCAGCGTTTTAAACAGGGGAAATAATGGCTACACCTTC. It specifies CSVLNRGNNGYTF.

This sequence joins TRBV20-1 and TRBJ1-4; D is uncertain. Germline V CDR1 and CDR2: DFQATT, SNEGSKA (reference sequence). V was trimmed by 6 bases and J by 8 bases, leaving 7 bases between them. The CDR3 totals 10 residues. CDR3 in DNA: TGCAGTGCGGTTGGCGAAAAACTGTTTTTT. The encoded protein is CSAVGEKLFF.

The J gene is TRBJ2-3, the V gene TRBV9, with 7 bases identical to TRBD2. The CDR3 covers 16 residues. The V segment lost 3 bases and the J segment 0 bases; nucleotides outside the gene matches: 7. CDR1 is SGDLS, CDR2 YYNGEE, per germline. CDR3 region: CASSGEGGTSTDTQYF. The CDR3 nucleotides read TGTGCCAGCAGCGGGGAGGGCGGGACTAGCACAGATACGCAGTATTTT.

The chain combines TRBV5-1 with TRBJ2-5; no clear D gene. The CDR3 contains 14 residues. The germline V and J ends were trimmed by 0 bases and 4 bases, with 10 bases remaining between them. From germline, CDR1 is SGHRS and CDR2 YFSETQ. CDR3 sequence (DNA): TGCGCCAGCAGCTTGGGTCCAGCAGGAGAGACCCAGTACTTC. It is translated as CASSLGPAGETQYF.

V gene TRBV9 combines with J gene TRBJ2-4; 10 bases match TRBD1. Germline V gives CDR1 SGDLS, CDR2 YYNGEE. This CDR3 spans 14 amino acids. V was clipped by 4 bases and J by 7 bases; unmatched bases: 5. The CDR3 DNA is TGTGCCAGCAGCCCTCGGGACAGGGGCAACATTCAGTACTTC. As protein: CASSPRDRGNIQYF.

The chain combines TRBV3-1 (or the pseudogene TRBV3-2) with TRBJ2-7, with D perhaps matching TRBD2 (5 bases). V lost 2 bases and J 3 bases, leaving 8 bases between the germline ends. The CDR3 has 13 amino acids. CDR1 and CDR2 from the germline V gene are LGHDT and YNNKEL (reference sequence). Here the CDR3 DNA reads TGTGCCAGCAGCCAACTGGGGAGCTACGAGCAGTACTTC. This sequence encodes CASSQLGSYEQYF.

The gene calls are TRBV11-1 and TRBJ2-1, with 7 bases lining up with TRBD2. Germline loops: CDR1 SGHAT, CDR2 FQDESV (reference sequence). Germline trimming cut 4 bases from V and 7 bases from J; bases unmatched to any gene: 1. CDR3 length: 12 residues. The CDR3 coding sequence is TGTGCCAGCAGCTCGGGGGGTAATGAGCAGTTCTTC. This sequence encodes CASSSGGNEQFF.

The chain employs TRBV27 and TRBJ2-3, with 14 bases lining up with TRBD2. The trim removed 5 bases at V and 4 bases at J, leaving 8 bases unmatched. The CDR3 totals 17 residues. In germline, CDR1 is MNHEY, CDR2 SMNVEV (reference sequence). The DNA for the CDR3 is TGTGCCAGCAGTCACCGGACTAGCGGGAGGCGGGCAGATACGCAGTATTTT. Amino acid sequence: CASSHRTSGRRADTQYF.

The chain carries TRBV27 and TRBJ1-1; tentative D call: TRBD1 (6 bases). The germline V gene encodes CDR1 MNHEY and CDR2 SMNVEV (reference sequence). The CDR3 is 14 amino acids. V gave up 7 bases and J gave up 1 base, with 13 bases separating them. CDR3 protein: CASKYGGQNTEAFF. In DNA, the CDR3 is TGTGCCAGCAAGTACGGGGGGCAGAACACTGAAGCTTTCTTT.

This chain connects TRBV5-1 to TRBJ1-1, with 8 bases matching TRBD1. The germline gives CDR1 SGHRS, CDR2 YFSETQ. The J segment lost 4 bases and the V segment lost 4 bases, leaving 3 bases of the junction unmatched. There are 13 residues in the CDR3. CDR3 loop: CASSSDRGTEAFF. DNA of the CDR3: TGCGCCAGCAGCAGCGACAGGGGCACTGAAGCTTTCTTT.

This chain joins TRBV3-1 (or the pseudogene TRBV3-2) and TRBJ2-3; 14 bases are shared with TRBD2. Trimming at V came to 1 base and at J to 0 bases, leaving 9 bases not matched to a gene. This CDR3 has 20 residues. Germline lookup yields CDR1 LGHDT and CDR2 YNNKEL (reference sequence). This CDR3 reads CASSQVTGTSGGGSTDTQYF. The CDR3 DNA sequence: TGTGCCAGCAGCCAAGTTACCGGGACTAGCGGGGGCGGTAGCACAGATACGCAGTATTTT.